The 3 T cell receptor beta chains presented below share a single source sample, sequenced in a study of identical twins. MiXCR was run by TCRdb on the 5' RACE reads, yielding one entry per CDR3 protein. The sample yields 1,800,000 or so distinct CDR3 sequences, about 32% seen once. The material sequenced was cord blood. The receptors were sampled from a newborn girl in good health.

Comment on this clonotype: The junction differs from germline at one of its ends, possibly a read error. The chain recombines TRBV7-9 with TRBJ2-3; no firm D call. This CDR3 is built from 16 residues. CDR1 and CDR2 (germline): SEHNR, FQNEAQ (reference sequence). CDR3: CASSLVISRSTDTQSF. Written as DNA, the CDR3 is TGTGCCAGCAGCTTAGTTATAAGTAGGAGCACAGATACGCAGTCTTTT.

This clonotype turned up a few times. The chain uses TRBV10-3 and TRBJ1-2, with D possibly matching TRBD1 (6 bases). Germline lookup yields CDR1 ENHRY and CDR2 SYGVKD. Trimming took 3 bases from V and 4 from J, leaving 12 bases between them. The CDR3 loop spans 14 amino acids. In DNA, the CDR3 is TGTGCCATCAGTGATGGCAGGGGCGTCTATGGCTACACCTTC. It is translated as CAISDGRGVYGYTF.

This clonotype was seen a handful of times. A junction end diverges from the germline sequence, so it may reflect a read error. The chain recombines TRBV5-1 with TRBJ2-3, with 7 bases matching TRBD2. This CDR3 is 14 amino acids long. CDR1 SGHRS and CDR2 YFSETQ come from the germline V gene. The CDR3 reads CASRLGGDTDTQYF. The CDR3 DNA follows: TGCGCCAGCAGATTGGGAGGGGACACAGATACGCAGTATTTT.